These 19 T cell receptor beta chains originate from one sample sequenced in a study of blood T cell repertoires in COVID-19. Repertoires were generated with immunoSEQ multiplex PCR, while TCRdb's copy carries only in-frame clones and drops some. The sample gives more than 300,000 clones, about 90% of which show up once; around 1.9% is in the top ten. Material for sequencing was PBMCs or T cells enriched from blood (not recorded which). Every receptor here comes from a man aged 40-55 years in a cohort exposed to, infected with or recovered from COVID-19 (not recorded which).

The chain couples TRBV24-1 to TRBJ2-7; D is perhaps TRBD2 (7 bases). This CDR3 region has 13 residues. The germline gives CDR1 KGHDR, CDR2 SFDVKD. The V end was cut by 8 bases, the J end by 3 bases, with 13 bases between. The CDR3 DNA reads TGTGCCACCACAGCAGGGGAGGGCTACGAGCAGTACTTC. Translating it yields CATTAGEGYEQYF.

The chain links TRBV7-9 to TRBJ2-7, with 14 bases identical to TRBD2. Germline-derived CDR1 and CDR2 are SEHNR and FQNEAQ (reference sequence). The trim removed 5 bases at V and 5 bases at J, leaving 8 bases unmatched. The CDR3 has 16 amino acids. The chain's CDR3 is CASSPGTSGSGDEQYF. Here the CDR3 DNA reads TGTGCCAGCAGCCCCGGGACTAGCGGGAGTGGCGACGAGCAGTACTTC.

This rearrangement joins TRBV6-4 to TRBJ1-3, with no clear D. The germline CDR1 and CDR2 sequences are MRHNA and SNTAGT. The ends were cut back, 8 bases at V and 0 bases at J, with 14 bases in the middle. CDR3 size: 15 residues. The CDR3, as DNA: TGTGCCAGCCAAAGGCCTGGGCCCTCTGGAAACACCATATATTTT. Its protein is CASQRPGPSGNTIYF.

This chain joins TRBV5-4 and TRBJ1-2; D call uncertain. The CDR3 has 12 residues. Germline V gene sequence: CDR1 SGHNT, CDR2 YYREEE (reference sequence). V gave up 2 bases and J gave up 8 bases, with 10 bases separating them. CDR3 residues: CASSLSQAGYTF. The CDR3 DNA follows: TGTGCCAGCAGCTTAAGTCAAGCAGGCTACACCTTC.

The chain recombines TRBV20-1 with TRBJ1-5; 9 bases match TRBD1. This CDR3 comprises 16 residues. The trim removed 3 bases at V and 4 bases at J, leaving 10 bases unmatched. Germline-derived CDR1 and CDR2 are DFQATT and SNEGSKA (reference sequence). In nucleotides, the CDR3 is TGCAGTGCTAGTACCCGAACAGGGGGCAAAAATCAGCCCCAGCATTTT. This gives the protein CSASTRTGGKNQPQHF.

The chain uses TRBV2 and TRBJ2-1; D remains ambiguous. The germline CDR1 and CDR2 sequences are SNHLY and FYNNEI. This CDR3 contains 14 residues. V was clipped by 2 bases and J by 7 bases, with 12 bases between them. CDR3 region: CASSESLRKNEQFF. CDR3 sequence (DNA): TGTGCCAGCAGTGAATCCCTAAGAAAGAATGAGCAGTTCTTC.

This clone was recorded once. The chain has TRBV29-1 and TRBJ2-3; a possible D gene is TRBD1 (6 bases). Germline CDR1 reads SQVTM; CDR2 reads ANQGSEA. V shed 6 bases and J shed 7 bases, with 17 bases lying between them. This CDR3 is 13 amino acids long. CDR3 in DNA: TGCAGCGTCGAAAAGACAGGAACCAATACGCAGTATTTT. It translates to CSVEKTGTNTQYF.

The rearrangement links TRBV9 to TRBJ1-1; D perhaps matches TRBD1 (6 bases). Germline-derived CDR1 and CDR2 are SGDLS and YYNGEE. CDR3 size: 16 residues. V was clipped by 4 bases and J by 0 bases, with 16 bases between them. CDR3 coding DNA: TGTGCCAGCAGCCCCCAGAAGGACAGACTGAACACTGAAGCTTTCTTT. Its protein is CASSPQKDRLNTEAFF.

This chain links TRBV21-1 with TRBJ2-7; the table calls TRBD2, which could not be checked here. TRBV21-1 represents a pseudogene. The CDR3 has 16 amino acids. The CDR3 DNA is TGTGCCAGCAGCCCTCGCCGGGGGGGACAGACCTACGAGCAGTACTTC. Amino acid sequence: CASSPRRGGQTYEQYF.

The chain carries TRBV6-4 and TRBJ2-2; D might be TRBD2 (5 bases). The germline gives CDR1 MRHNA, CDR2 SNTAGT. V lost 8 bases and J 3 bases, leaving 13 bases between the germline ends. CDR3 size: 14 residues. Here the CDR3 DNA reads TGTGCCAGCCGTAGAGGGATGGACACCGGGGAGCTGTTTTTT. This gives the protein CASRRGMDTGELFF.

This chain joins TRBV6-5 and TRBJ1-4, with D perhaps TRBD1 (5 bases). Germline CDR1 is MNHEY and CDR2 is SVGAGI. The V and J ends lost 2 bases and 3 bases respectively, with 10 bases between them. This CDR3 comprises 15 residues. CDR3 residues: CASSYGQGPNEKLFF. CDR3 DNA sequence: TGTGCCAGCAGTTACGGTCAGGGCCCTAATGAAAAACTGTTTTTT.

The DNA of the CDR3 is TGTGCCAGCGTAAACCAGGGATTAGGAAACACCATATATTTT. Protein product: CASVNQGLGNTIYF. The chain is built from TRBV28 and TRBJ1-3, with a possible D match to TRBD1 (5 bases). Germline V CDR1 and CDR2: MDHEN, SYDVKM. The ends were cut back, 8 bases at V and 4 bases at J, with 15 bases in the middle. The CDR3 consists of 14 residues.

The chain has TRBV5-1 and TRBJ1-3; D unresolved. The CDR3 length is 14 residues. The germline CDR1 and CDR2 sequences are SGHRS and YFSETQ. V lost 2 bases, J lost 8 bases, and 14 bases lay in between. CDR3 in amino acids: CASSFGQAGDTIYF. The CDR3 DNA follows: TGCGCCAGCAGCTTTGGGCAGGCCGGGGACACCATATATTTT. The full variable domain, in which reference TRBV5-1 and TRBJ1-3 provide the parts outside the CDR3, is KAGVTQTPRYLIKTRGQQVTLSCSPISGHRSVSWYQQTPGQGLQFLFEYFSETQRNKGNFPGRFSGRQFSNSRSEMNVSTLELGDSALYLCASSFGQAGDTIYFGEGSWLTVV.

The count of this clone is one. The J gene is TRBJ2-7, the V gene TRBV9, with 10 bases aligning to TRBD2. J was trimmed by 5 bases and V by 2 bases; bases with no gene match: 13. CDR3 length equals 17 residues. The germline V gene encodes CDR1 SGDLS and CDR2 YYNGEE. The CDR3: CASSVESGASGSHEQYF. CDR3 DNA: TGTGCCAGCAGCGTCGAATCGGGGGCTAGCGGGAGCCACGAGCAGTACTTC.

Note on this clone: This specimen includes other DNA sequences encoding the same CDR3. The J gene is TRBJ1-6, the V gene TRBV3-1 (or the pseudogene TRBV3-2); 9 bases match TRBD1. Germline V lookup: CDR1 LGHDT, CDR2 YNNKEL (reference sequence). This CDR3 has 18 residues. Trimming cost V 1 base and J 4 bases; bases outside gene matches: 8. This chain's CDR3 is CASSQAPGQGGYNSPLHF. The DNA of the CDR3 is TGTGCCAGCAGCCAAGCTCCGGGACAGGGCGGGTATAATTCACCCCTCCACTTT.

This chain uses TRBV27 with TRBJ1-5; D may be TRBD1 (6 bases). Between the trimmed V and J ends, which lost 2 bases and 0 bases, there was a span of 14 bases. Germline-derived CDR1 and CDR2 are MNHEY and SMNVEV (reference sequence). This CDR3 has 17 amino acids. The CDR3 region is CASSLRARGDSNQPQHF. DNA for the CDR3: TGTGCCAGCAGTTTAAGGGCCAGGGGTGATAGCAATCAGCCCCAGCATTTT.

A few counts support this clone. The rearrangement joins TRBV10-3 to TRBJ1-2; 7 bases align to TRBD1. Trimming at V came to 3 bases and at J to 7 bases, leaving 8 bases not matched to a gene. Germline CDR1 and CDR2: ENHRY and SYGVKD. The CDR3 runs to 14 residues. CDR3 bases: TGTGCCATCAGTGACCGACAGGGTCGGGCTGGCTACACCTTC. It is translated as CAISDRQGRAGYTF.

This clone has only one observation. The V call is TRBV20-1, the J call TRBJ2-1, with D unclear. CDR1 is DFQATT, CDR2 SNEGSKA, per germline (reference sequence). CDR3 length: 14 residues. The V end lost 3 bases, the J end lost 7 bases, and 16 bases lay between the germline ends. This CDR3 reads CSASYTGRLNEQFF. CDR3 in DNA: TGCAGTGCTAGTTACACTGGCAGACTTAATGAGCAGTTCTTC.

For the CDR3, the DNA is TGCGCCAGCAGCAACCCTTCGGGCTCTGGAAACACCATATATTTT. Translation gives CASSNPSGSGNTIYF. This chain joins TRBV5-1 and TRBJ1-3, with D unresolved. The CDR3 covers 15 residues. Looked up from germline, CDR1 is SGHRS and CDR2 is YFSETQ. V was trimmed by 4 bases and J by 0 bases, leaving 11 bases between them.